The 5 T cell receptor beta chains presented below share a single source sample, sequenced in a study of beta chain features in type 1 diabetes. The investigators reverse transcribed all of the isolated RNA, so they sequenced expressed TCRB transcripts. Clones were sequenced by immunoSEQ multiplex PCR, and TCRdb holds only the in-frame ones, with some missing. The table includes under 550,000 clones, about an eighth detected once. The sequenced sample was naive CD4+ T cells from blood. The receptors stem from a woman aged 18 to 35 in good health.

The rearrangement links TRBV5-1 to TRBJ2-2; D is tentatively TRBD1 or TRBD2 (5 bases each). Deletions cut 0 bases from V and 4 bases from J, with 13 bases between. This CDR3 is built from 16 residues. Germline CDR1 reads SGHRS; CDR2 reads YFSETQ. The CDR3 protein is CASSLVSGTTTGELFF. CDR3 DNA: TGCGCCAGCAGCTTGGTATCCGGGACCACCACCGGGGAGCTGTTTTTT.

V usage is TRBV7-9 and J usage is TRBJ1-2; TRBD1 might be the D (6 bases). The CDR3 runs 15 residues. In germline, CDR1 is SEHNR, CDR2 FQNEAQ (reference sequence). Deletions cut 2 bases from V and 8 bases from J, with 18 bases between. The CDR3 loop is CASSLRGDRPDGYTF. CDR3 nucleotide sequence: TGTGCCAGCAGCTTACGAGGCGACAGGCCAGACGGCTACACCTTC.

The gene calls are TRBV2 and TRBJ2-2, with 9 positions matching TRBD2. The CDR3 has 17 amino acids. V shed 1 base and J 5 bases; nucleotides not matched to a gene: 8. The germline gives CDR1 SNHLY, CDR2 FYNNEI. This chain's CDR3 is CASSEGLAGAGTGELFF. Written as DNA, the CDR3 is TGTGCCAGCAGTGAAGGCTTAGCGGGAGCTGGGACCGGGGAGCTGTTTTTT.

This clone was detected only once. The rearrangement uses TRBV23-1 and TRBJ2-4; a possible D gene is TRBD2 (6 bases). TRBV23-1 is marked as an open reading frame, function uncertain. V lost 2 bases, J lost 0 bases, and 32 bases lay in between. This CDR3 has 23 amino acids. In nucleotides, the CDR3 is TGCGCCAGCAGTCAAAATGGGGCTTCGCGGGAAAACCGGCCCGAACTAGCCAAAAACATTCAGTACTTC. Protein: CASSQNGASRENRPELAKNIQYF.

This sequence joins TRBV5-1 and TRBJ2-4; 7 bases map to TRBD1. This CDR3 spans 14 amino acids. V shed 4 bases and J 6 bases; nucleotides not matched to a gene: 7. Germline loops: CDR1 SGHRS, CDR2 YFSETQ. CDR3 sequence (DNA): TGCGCCAGCAGCCTAGACAGGGTCGCAAACATTCAGTACTTC. It codes for CASSLDRVANIQYF.